The entry below gives a single T cell receptor (beta chain) sequence along with its context. Its target is not known. These data belong to a study of glioma-infiltrating T cells. Study-wide results and caveats: Non-neoplastic patients had below-expected tissue-blood divergence, while all gliomas exceeded expectation.

TCR alpha and beta CDR3 regions were amplified from RNA using iRepertoire nested multiplex PCR. TCRdb re-derived calls from the multiplex PCR reads in MiXCR, one entry per CDR3 protein. This sample yields around 170,000 distinct CDR3 sequences, of which around 45% are seen a single time; 5.2% belongs to the top ten. This CDR3 spans 15 amino acids. V shed 6 bases and J 2 bases; nucleotides not matched to a gene: 6. The chain couples TRBV12-3 or TRBV12-4 to TRBJ2-3; TRBD1 matches 9 bases. Source material: glioma tissue, nonneoplastic brain tissue, or PBMCs (not recorded which). This receptor was obtained from a human donor with low-grade glioma or glioblastoma, undergoing nonglioma brain surgery, or in good health (not recorded which). CDR3 DNA sequence: TGTGCCAGCAGGCCGGACAGGGGAGTCACAGATACGCAGTATTTT. Protein product: CASRPDRGVTDTQYF.